This TCR beta chain derives from a study of T cells in Graves' hyperthyroidism and ophthalmopathy. Study details: Any treatment followed the collection of peripheral blood at initial diagnosis.

A remark on this clonotype: This sequence may be a read error, since a much larger clone differs from it by one base.

TCR beta CDR3 regions were amplified from RNA transcripts. With the HTBI primer set, the TCR CDR3 went through a first round of RT-PCR. TCRdb fed the multiplex PCR reads into MiXCR, producing one record per CDR3 protein. This table holds some 350,000 distinct CDR3 sequences, about a fifth found once. Sequenced material: blood. This sequence was found in a woman between 18 and 30 years old with Graves' hyperthyroidism.

The DNA of the CDR3 is TGTGCCTGGAACTCTCTGGGCCCTGGAAACACCATATATTTT. Protein sequence: CAWNSLGPGNTIYF. J is TRBJ1-3 and V is TRBV30; D is unresolved. Germline CDR1 is GTSNPN and CDR2 is SVGIG (reference sequence). The CDR3 has 14 amino acids. V lost 4 bases and J lost 2, with 12 bases in between.